The rows below give T cell receptor beta chains drawn from one sample of a study of cytomegalovirus exposure and HLA in healthy donors. Measured with immunoSEQ multiplex PCR; TCRdb has only the in-frame clones, and not every one. Of roughly 120,000 clones listed, over 60% were seen once; the top ten hold roughly 8%. Sample: PBMCs. These receptors originate from a man between 18 and 35 years old in good health and CMV-seropositive. Both conserved end residues are part of each CDR3. Fields, in order: J gene, clone size, V gene, D gene, CDR3 DNA, CDR3 protein. A D gene is named only where the DNA matches it firmly. Some rows mark clone size as missing; the rest say once, few, many or name a class of expanded clone.

j_gene: TRBJ1-4; abundance: .; v_gene: TRBV6-1; d_gene: TRBD1; CDR3nt: TGTGCCAGCAGTGAATATCGGGACAGCTTGAATGAAAAACTGTTTTTT; CDR3aa: CASSEYRDSLNEKLFF
j_gene: TRBJ1-1; abundance: .; v_gene: TRBV5-1; d_gene: .; CDR3nt: TGCGCCAGCAGCTTGGGCGGGCCAAACACTGAAGCTTTCTTT; CDR3aa: CASSLGGPNTEAFF
j_gene: TRBJ1-6; abundance: .; v_gene: TRBV27; d_gene: TRBD1; CDR3nt: TGTGCCAGCAGTTTTGAGGGGGCGGATTCACCCCTCCACTTT; CDR3aa: CASSFEGADSPLHF
j_gene: TRBJ2-7; abundance: .; v_gene: TRBV10-3; d_gene: .; CDR3nt: TGTGCCATCAGTGAGTCAGGCAACTACGAGCAGTACTTC; CDR3aa: CAISESGNYEQYF
j_gene: TRBJ1-5; abundance: .; v_gene: TRBV4-1; d_gene: .; CDR3nt: TGCGCCAGCAGCCAAAGCCCCTCCAATCAGCCCCAGCATTTT; CDR3aa: CASSQSPSNQPQHF
j_gene: TRBJ1-1; abundance: .; v_gene: TRBV11-2; d_gene: TRBD1; CDR3nt: TGTGCCAGCAGCGTATTACAGGGGGTTAGGACTGAAGCTTTCTTT; CDR3aa: CASSVLQGVRTEAFF
j_gene: TRBJ1-3; abundance: .; v_gene: TRBV14; d_gene: .; CDR3nt: TGTGCCAGCAGCCAAACCAGCCACAGATCCTCTGGAAACACCATATATTTT; CDR3aa: CASSQTSHRSSGNTIYF
j_gene: TRBJ2-5; abundance: .; v_gene: TRBV7-2; d_gene: TRBD1; CDR3nt: TGTGCCAGCAGCTCCCGGACAGGAGGAAGGGAGACCCAGTACTTC; CDR3aa: CASSSRTGGRETQYF
j_gene: TRBJ2-3; abundance: .; v_gene: TRBV9; d_gene: TRBD2; CDR3nt: TGTGCCAGCAGCGTATTTGCCAGCGGGGGGCCCAAAACGCAGTATTTT; CDR3aa: CASSVFASGGPKTQYF
j_gene: TRBJ2-1; abundance: .; v_gene: TRBV11-3; d_gene: TRBD2; CDR3nt: TGTGCCAGCAGCTGGGGGGGAGTCTATGAGCAGTTCTTC; CDR3aa: CASSWGGVYEQFF
j_gene: TRBJ1-1; abundance: .; v_gene: TRBV7-9; d_gene: .; CDR3nt: TGTGCCAGCAGCGTCTCAGGGAACACTGAAGCTTTCTTT; CDR3aa: CASSVSGNTEAFF
j_gene: TRBJ1-2; abundance: .; v_gene: TRBV25-1; d_gene: TRBD1; CDR3nt: TGTGCCAGCAGTGACAGGGGGCGCGAAATCTATGGCTACACCTTC; CDR3aa: CASSDRGREIYGYTF
j_gene: TRBJ2-1; abundance: .; v_gene: TRBV28; d_gene: .; CDR3nt: TGTGCCAGCAGTTTCCCGGGGGGCAGCTCCTACAATGAGCAGTTCTTC; CDR3aa: CASSFPGGSSYNEQFF
j_gene: TRBJ2-2; abundance: .; v_gene: TRBV15; d_gene: .; CDR3nt: TGTGCCACCAGCACACTAGCCGGGGAGCTGTTTTTT; CDR3aa: CATSTLAGELFF
j_gene: TRBJ2-5; abundance: once; v_gene: TRBV18; d_gene: .; CDR3nt: TGTGCCAGCTCACCACGGTTTGCCACAGCCAACCAAGAGACCCAGTACTTC; CDR3aa: CASSPRFATANQETQYF